A selection of T cell receptor beta chains follows, all from one sample in a study of beta chain features in type 1 diabetes. The protocol was immunoSEQ multiplex PCR, while the TCRdb copy is restricted to in-frame clones and leaves out a portion. This sample has around 340,000 clones, with 6.5% to 10% found just once. Sequenced input: central memory CD4+ T cells from blood. The receptors come from a woman aged 18-35 years in good health. Each CDR3 is given with its conserved first and last residue. Each record gives: D gene, J gene, clone size, V gene, CDR3 DNA, CDR3 protein. A D gene is named only where the DNA matches it firmly. Clone size appears in some rows only: once, few, many, or a class for an expanded clone.

TRBD2 TRBJ2-7 NA TRBV29-1 TGCAGCGTTGCATTGACTAGCGGGAACTACGAGCAGTACTTC CSVALTSGNYEQYF
TRBD1 TRBJ2-7 NA TRBV11-2 TGTGCCAGCAGCCGGGACAGGGAGGGCGAGCAGTACTTC CASSRDREGEQYF
NA TRBJ2-7 many TRBV7-2 TGTGCCAGCAGCATATCCGGAGGGCCGTACTACGAGCAGTACTTC CASSISGGPYYEQYF
TRBD1 TRBJ2-1 NA TRBV9 TGTGCCAGCAGCTTGCGGACAGGGGGCTCGACTTTCTTC CASSLRTGGSTFF
NA TRBJ2-7 few TRBV5-4 TGTGCCAGCACCAGGGGTACGGCCTACGAGCAGTACTTC CASTRGTAYEQYF
NA TRBJ2-7 many TRBV23-1 TGCGCCACCGTCGCGAGCGGAGTGGGTATGCCCTACGAGCAGTACTTC CATVASGVGMPYEQYF
TRBD2 TRBJ2-1 NA TRBV15 TGTGCCACCAGCATACACCTCCTAGCGGGAGCTCGGTATGAGCAGTTCTTC CATSIHLLAGARYEQFF
NA TRBJ2-2 many TRBV18 TGTGCCAGCTCACCGATGTCCGCGCAGAACACCGGGGAGCTGTTTTTT CASSPMSAQNTGELFF
TRBD2 TRBJ2-1 NA TRBV2 TGTGCCAGCAGTGAAAGTCTAGCGGGAGGCAATGAGCAGTTCTTC CASSESLAGGNEQFF
NA TRBJ1-4 NA TRBV6-6 TGTGCCAGCACCGGTACAGTGGAAAAACTGTTTTTT CASTGTVEKLFF
NA TRBJ2-7 few TRBV29-1 TGCAGCGTTGAGGGGGGGCCATTCTACGAGCAGTACTTC CSVEGGPFYEQYF
TRBD1 TRBJ1-5 many TRBV7-2 TGTGCCAGCAGCCGAGGACAGGGGGCCGATCAGCCCCAGCATTTT CASSRGQGADQPQHF
NA TRBJ2-6 few TRBV21-1 TGTGCCAGCAGCATAACAGGGAAAAGAGCTGGGGCCAACGTCCTGACTTTC CASSITGKRAGANVLTF
NA TRBJ2-7 few TRBV7-2 TGTGCCAGCAGCATACAGGGTAGGGACTCCTACGAGCAGTACTTC CASSIQGRDSYEQYF
TRBD2 TRBJ2-2 NA TRBV28 TGTGCCAGCTCGTGGAGGACTAGCGGACGGGGGGAGCTGTTTTTT CASSWRTSGRGELFF
TRBD2 TRBJ2-1 NA TRBV5-4 TGTGCCAGCAGCCGGAGCGGGAGAAGGTCCTACAATGAGCAGTTCTTC CASSRSGRRSYNEQFF
NA TRBJ2-2 few TRBV7-2 TGTGCCAGCAGCTTACGTCGGGAACGCACCGGGGAGCTGTTTTTT CASSLRRERTGELFF
TRBD2 TRBJ2-7 NA TRBV6-5 TGTGCCAGCAGGGCTAGCGGGAGGTACGAGCAGTACTTC CASRASGRYEQYF
TRBD1 TRBJ2-7 few TRBV6-5 TGTGCCAGCAGGATCCGGACAGGGGGTGGCTACGAGCAGTACTTC CASRIRTGGGYEQYF
NA TRBJ1-5 few TRBV7-2 TGTGCCAGCAGCTTAGACCGAACAGGGTTACAGCCCCAGCATTTT CASSLDRTGLQPQHF
TRBD2 TRBJ2-1 NA TRBV28 TGTGCCAGCATCGGCGGGAGCTCCTACAATGAGCAGTTCTTC CASIGGSSYNEQFF
NA TRBJ1-4 many TRBV19 TGTGCCAGTAGAGGAAAAACTAATGAAAAACTGTTTTTT CASRGKTNEKLFF
TRBD1 TRBJ2-5 NA TRBV7-2 TGTGCCAGCAGCATTCGACAGGGAACCCAAGAGACCCAGTACTTC CASSIRQGTQETQYF
TRBD2 TRBJ2-7 few TRBV7-2 TGTGCCAGCAGCTCAGGGACTAGCGGGGTCTCGTACTTC CASSSGTSGVSYF
TRBD2 TRBJ2-2 NA TRBV6-1 TGTGCCAGTCTGGGGACTAGCGAGAACACCGGGGAGCTGTTTTTT CASLGTSENTGELFF
NA TRBJ1-5 few TRBV19 TGTGCCAGTAGTCGGAGGGTTGGGCTGGGCAATCAGCCCCAGCATTTT CASSRRVGLGNQPQHF
NA TRBJ2-3 NA TRBV25-1 TGTGCCAGCAATAAGGGCACAGATACGCAGTATTTT CASNKGTDTQYF
NA TRBJ2-3 few TRBV15 TGTGCCACCGGAGGGACTAGCACAGATACGCAGTATTTT CATGGTSTDTQYF
TRBD1 TRBJ1-1 NA TRBV7-9 TGTGCCAGCAGTAAAATTCGGACAGGTGCGGACACTGAAGCTTTCTTT CASSKIRTGADTEAFF
NA TRBJ2-3 NA TRBV7-3 TGTGCCAGCAGCTTAGGGGGAGTGAGCACAGATACGCAGTATTTT CASSLGGVSTDTQYF
TRBD2 TRBJ2-3 NA TRBV6-1 TGTGCCAGCAGTGCGAGACTAGCGGGAGGTGGTGATACGCAGTATTTT CASSARLAGGGDTQYF
NA TRBJ1-1 NA TRBV29-1 TGCAGCGTTACACATGGGGCGGCCACTGAAGCTTTCTTT CSVTHGAATEAFF
TRBD1 TRBJ2-7 many TRBV28 TGTGCCAGCAGCCAGACAGGGTACGAGCAGTACTTC CASSQTGYEQYF
NA TRBJ2-2 NA TRBV5-1 TGCGCCAGCAGCTTGGACGGGGAGGTTGCCGGGGAGCTGTTTTTT CASSLDGEVAGELFF
NA TRBJ1-4 NA TRBV15 TGTGCCACCAGCTTTGGGACGGGTGAAAAACTGTTTTTT CATSFGTGEKLFF
NA TRBJ2-1 few TRBV7-9 TGTGCCAGCAGTGAGGCAGGTGGATACAATGAGCAGTTCTTC CASSEAGGYNEQFF
TRBD2 TRBJ2-7 many TRBV5-6 TGTGCCAGCAGCAGGCTAGCGGTGTACGAGCAGTACTTC CASSRLAVYEQYF
TRBD1 TRBJ1-5 many TRBV15 TGTGCCACCAGCAGAGACGGGACAGGGGAAGTCCGGCCCCAGCATTTT CATSRDGTGEVRPQHF
NA TRBJ1-2 few TRBV28 TGTGCCAGCAGTCGTCCAGAAGGTATGGGTGGCTACACCTTC CASSRPEGMGGYTF
TRBD1 TRBJ1-2 few TRBV7-9 TGTGCCAGCAGCTCTGGACAGGGAATGGGGTATGGCTACACCTTC CASSSGQGMGYGYTF
NA TRBJ2-1 NA TRBV5-1 TGCGCCAGCAGCTTGGCCCATGGGACTTTCAATGAGCAGTTCTTC CASSLAHGTFNEQFF
NA TRBJ1-5 few TRBV2 TGTGCCAGCAGTGGGCCCCAGTTTCCTAATCAGCCCCAGCATTTT CASSGPQFPNQPQHF
NA TRBJ1-5 few TRBV5-6 TGTGCCAGCAGCCGAATGCGGGGGAATCAGCCCCAGCATTTT CASSRMRGNQPQHF
TRBD2 TRBJ2-1 NA TRBV7-3 TGTGCCAGCAGCACGGGACTAGCGGGGGTGAATGAGCAGTTCTTC CASSTGLAGVNEQFF
NA TRBJ2-3 few TRBV6-5 TGTGCCAGCAGTGACGGGACTGTTATGCAGCAGTATTTT CASSDGTVMQQYF
NA TRBJ2-1 few TRBV11-2 TGTGCCAGCAGGCCTCTCTTATCCAGCGGCTCCTACAATGAGCAGTTCTTC CASRPLLSSGSYNEQFF
NA TRBJ2-7 few TRBV4-3 TGCGCCAGCAGCCAAGAAGAGGGAACTAAGCAGTACTTC CASSQEEGTKQYF
NA TRBJ2-5 few TRBV29-1 TGCAGCGTCACTCGTCGGGAGACCCAGTACTTC CSVTRRETQYF
TRBD1 TRBJ1-2 NA TRBV7-9 TGTGCCAGCAGCTTAGTCTCCCCGGGACAGGGAACTAAGACCTTC CASSLVSPGQGTKTF
NA TRBJ2-7 NA TRBV7-3 TGTGCCAGCAGTTGTAACGGGGAGGTAGATTCGTCCTACGAGCAGTACTTC CASSCNGEVDSSYEQYF
NA TRBJ2-3 NA TRBV11-2 TGTGCCAGCAGCATCAACCCGAGGAGTACAGATACGCAGTATTTT CASSINPRSTDTQYF
NA TRBJ2-4 NA TRBV29-1 TGCAGCGTCGTCGGCAGTCTAGCCAAAAACATTCAGTACTTC CSVVGSLAKNIQYF
TRBD1 TRBJ2-1 NA TRBV7-2 TGTGCCAGCAGCAAGACAGGGGATACCTACAATGAGCAGTTCTTC CASSKTGDTYNEQFF
TRBD1 TRBJ1-4 NA TRBV2 TGTGCCAGCCAACAGACAGGGAACGGGGAAAAACTGTTTTTT CASQQTGNGEKLFF
TRBD2 TRBJ2-7 few TRBV13 TGTGCCAGCAGCTTATTGCCGTGGGGTGCGGCGGGAGAGACTTACGAGCAGTACTTC CASSLLPWGAAGETYEQYF
TRBD1 TRBJ2-7 NA TRBV11-3 TGTGCCAGCAGCCCGGACAGGAGGATAGCCTACGAGCAGTACTTC CASSPDRRIAYEQYF
TRBD2 TRBJ2-3 NA TRBV15 TGTGCCACCAGCAGAGTTTCTAGCGGGCGCTACACAGATCCGCAGTATTTT CATSRVSSGRYTDPQYF
NA TRBJ2-2 many TRBV25-1 TGTGCCAGCAGCCCACAGTTAGGGGTAACCGGGGAGCTGTTTTTT CASSPQLGVTGELFF
TRBD1 TRBJ2-6 few TRBV7-8 TGTGCCAGCAGCTTTCTACTTAGGACAGGGGCTGGGGCCAACGTCCTGACTTTC CASSFLLRTGAGANVLTF